The clone carrying this T cell receptor beta chain has only a few counts. The antigen is undetermined. This specimen belongs to a study of blood T cells in healthy people across ages. Broader study findings: In long-lived donors, naive CD4+ cell counts and diversity exceeded those of aged donors. Roughly linearly, TCR beta diversity per million T cells fell as age increased.

V was clipped by 8 bases and J by 0 bases, with 10 bases between them. The CDR3 totals 13 residues. Each donor was a healthy Caucasian individual from Russia, aged roughly 6 to 90. Total RNA extracted from each sample amounted to at least 5 micrograms. Sample-barcoded 5' priming and a J-beta primer mix drove a second PCR of roughly 6 to 12 cycles. TCRdb fed the 5' RACE reads into MiXCR, producing one record per CDR3 protein. The table shows about 1,500,000 distinct CDR3 sequences, with approximately 28% occurring only once. The chain uses TRBV12-3 or TRBV12-4 and TRBJ1-2, with a tentative D call TRBD1 (6 bases). The receptor's source is a woman in her twenties or thirties in good health. The sequencing input was blood. The chain's CDR3 is CASQGTTNYGYTF. CDR3 in DNA: TGTGCCAGCCAGGGGACAACTAACTATGGCTACACCTTC.